The source of this T cell receptor beta chain is a study of siplizumab effects on memory and regulatory T cells. Notes on the study in general: Major contributors to the alloresponse seemed to be naive T cells, which also appeared more diverse than memory cells. No functional test confirmed suppression by proliferating siplizumab-culture Tregs. Naive-or-memory phenotypes were unassignable for roughly 75-95% of proliferating CD4+ or CD8+ clones. Siplizumab significantly lowered the alloreactive sequences that could be traced to unstimulated CD4+ memory cells.

A word on this clone: The target antigen is unknown.

The data were produced by immunoSEQ multiplex PCR, yet TCRdb's version contains in-frame clones alone and is incomplete. The profile shows tens of thousands of clones, over 75% of them singletons. The CDR3 is made up of 13 amino acids. Per germline, CDR1 SGHNT and CDR2 YENEEA. V was cut by 10 bases and J by 2 bases, with 12 bases left in between. Sequenced: Tregs sorted from blood. The TCR was taken from a human donor in good health. V gene TRBV11-3 combines with J gene TRBJ2-1, with unresolved D. The DNA of the CDR3 is TGTGCCACCCTACGGAGAGCCTACAATGAGCAGTTCTTC. It specifies CATLRRAYNEQFF.